Listed below are T cell receptor beta chains from one sample, sequenced in a study of identical twins. MiXCR, applied by TCRdb to the 5' RACE reads, yields one record per CDR3 protein. The table has about 190,000 distinct CDR3 sequences, around a sixth seen once. A further study also used this sample, focusing on T cells expressing NK-cell markers.

The sample was CD8+ T cells sorted from blood. The receptors stem from a woman between 18 and 29 years old in good health. Both conserved end residues are part of each CDR3. The D gene is left open where the match is weak. Clone size is given for some rows only: seen once, a few or many times, or a class if the clone is expanded.

>TRBJ2-1|TRBV6-4|TRBD1|few
TGTGCCAGCAGTGACTCAGGGACAGGGGGTCACAATGAGCAGTTCTTC
CASSDSGTGGHNEQFF
>TRBJ1-1|TRBV6-2/TRBV6-3|TRBD1|NA
TGTGCCAGCAGGGGGAAGGGGGCCCTCTTGGAAACTGAAGCTTTCTTT
CASRGKGALLETEAFF
>TRBJ2-1|TRBV12-3/TRBV12-4|NA|NA
TGTGCCAGCAGCCCCGGAGCGAATGAGCAGTTCTTC
CASSPGANEQFF
>TRBJ1-1|TRBV19|NA|NA
TGTGCCAGTAGCTTAGAAGGGACCAACACTGAAGCTTTCTTT
CASSLEGTNTEAFF
>TRBJ1-4|TRBV29-1|NA|few
TGCAGCGTTGCCGGCTATGAAGTAGAGGGAAAACTGTTTTTT
CSVAGYEVEGKLFF
>TRBJ1-2|TRBV6-5|NA|few
TGTGCCAGCAGTTACTCACCAGGGTCATATGGCTACACCTTC
CASSYSPGSYGYTF
>TRBJ1-1|TRBV7-3|NA|few
TGTGCCAGCAGCTTAACCGAGGGAGGAAACACTGAAGCTTTCTTT
CASSLTEGGNTEAFF
>TRBJ2-1|TRBV6-5|TRBD2|many
TGTGCCAGCAGTTACGGGTCTAGCGGGGGCAATGAGCAGTTCTTC
CASSYGSSGGNEQFF
>TRBJ2-7|TRBV7-2|TRBD1|NA
TGTGCCAGCAGCTTCCAGGGGGCGCAGGAGCAGTACTTC
CASSFQGAQEQYF
>TRBJ2-7|TRBV5-1|TRBD2|NA
TGCGCCAGCAGTATCACTAGCGGCAACACCTACGAGCAGTACTTC
CASSITSGNTYEQYF
>TRBJ1-4|TRBV15|NA|few
TGTGCCACCAGCAGCGCCCGCGGGCGAACTAATGAAAAACTGTTTTTT
CATSSARGRTNEKLFF
>TRBJ2-1|TRBV2|TRBD2|NA
TGTGCCAGCCAGACCAGACTAGCATCGGACAATGAGCAGTTCTTC
CASQTRLASDNEQFF
>TRBJ2-5|TRBV30|NA|NA
TGTGCCTGGAGTGTAATCGGAGAGACCCAGTACTTC
CAWSVIGETQYF
>TRBJ2-1|TRBV29-1|TRBD1|NA
TGCAGCGTTGGCTCGGGACAGGGATCGGTTGAGCAGTTCTTC
CSVGSGQGSVEQFF
>TRBJ2-5|TRBV10-3|NA|NA
TGTGCCTCTCGTGTCCGGGAGACCCAGTACTTC
CASRVRETQYF
>TRBJ2-1|TRBV13|TRBD2|few
TGTGCCAGCAGCCCTAGCGGGAGAGGCTCCTACAATGAGCAGTTCTTC
CASSPSGRGSYNEQFF
>TRBJ2-3|TRBV6-6|NA|many
TGTGCCAGCAGAATGGGAGGAGATACGCAGTATTTT
CASRMGGDTQYF
>TRBJ2-7|TRBV7-8|NA|few
TGTGCCAGCAGCTTCGGGGGAATCAACGAGCAGTACTTC
CASSFGGINEQYF
>TRBJ2-2|TRBV7-8|NA|few
TGTGCCAGCAGCCTAAATGGGCCAGGGGCAACCGGGGAGCTGTTTTTT
CASSLNGPGATGELFF
>TRBJ2-3|TRBV11-2|NA|few
TGTGCCAGCAGTATTTCAGGGCGGTACGGCACAGATACGCAGTATTTT
CASSISGRYGTDTQYF
>TRBJ2-7|TRBV12-3/TRBV12-4|TRBD1|NA
TGTGCCAGCAGTCCGACAGGGTTCCACGAGCAGTACTTC
CASSPTGFHEQYF
>TRBJ2-7|TRBV5-1|TRBD1|NA
TGCGCCAGTGCGGGGGACAGGGGCTACGAGCAGTACTTC
CASAGDRGYEQYF
>TRBJ2-7|TRBV5-1|NA|few
TGCGCCAGCAGCTGGGGGACTGCTTACGAGCAGTACTTC
CASSWGTAYEQYF
>TRBJ1-2|TRBV4-1|NA|once
TGCGCCAGCAGCCAAGGAGGTCGTGGCTACACCTTC
CASSQGGRGYTF
>TRBJ1-6|TRBV12-3/TRBV12-4|NA|NA
TGTGCCAGCAGTTTATCTGGCCGCTCCTATAATTCACCCCTCCACTTT
CASSLSGRSYNSPLHF
>TRBJ2-1|TRBV6-2/TRBV6-3|TRBD1|NA
TGTGCCATCGGTGACAGGGGCGACTTCTTC
CAIGDRGDFF
>TRBJ2-7|TRBV15|TRBD1|many
TGTGCCACCAGCTTAGAAGTGGACAGGTTATACGAGCAGTACTTC
CATSLEVDRLYEQYF
>TRBJ2-7|TRBV7-2|TRBD2|NA
TGTGCCAGCAGCCGAACTAGCGGGAGTTTCCACGAGCAGTACTTC
CASSRTSGSFHEQYF